The sequence of this TCR beta chain was determined in a study of blood T cell repertoires in COVID-19. The wider study: Italy, Spain and the United States were the sources of the convalescent and acute COVID-19 samples.

Assay used: immunoSEQ multiplex PCR; TCRdb lists only in-frame clones, some missing. The sample shows approximately 92,000 clones, about 86% of them seen only once. The CDR3 is 13 residues long. Germline V lookup: CDR1 PRHDT, CDR2 FYEKMQ (reference sequence). The junction had 8 bases not matched to a gene; V was cut back by 8 bases and J by 6 bases. The sample comprised peripheral blood. This clonotype was obtained from a woman aged 55-69 years in a cohort sampled during active or convalescent COVID-19. J is TRBJ1-2 and V is TRBV13, with 8 bases lining up with TRBD1. The CDR3 loop is CASGDRRRNGYTF. The CDR3 coding sequence is TGTGCCAGCGGGGACAGGCGAAGAAATGGCTACACCTTC.